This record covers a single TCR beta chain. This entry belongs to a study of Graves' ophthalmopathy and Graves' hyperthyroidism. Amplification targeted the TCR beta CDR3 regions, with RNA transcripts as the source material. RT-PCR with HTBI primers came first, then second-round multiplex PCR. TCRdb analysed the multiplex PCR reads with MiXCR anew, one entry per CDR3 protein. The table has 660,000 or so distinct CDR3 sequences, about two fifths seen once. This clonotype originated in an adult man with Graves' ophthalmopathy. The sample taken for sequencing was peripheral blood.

In nucleotides, the CDR3 is TGTGCCAGCAGTTTTGTCCGGGACCCCCTCCAAGAGACCCAGTACTTC. It specifies CASSFVRDPLQETQYF. The chain employs TRBV5-5 and TRBJ2-5; the D call may be TRBD1 or TRBD2 (5 bases each). The CDR3 contains 16 residues. V was trimmed by 5 bases and J by 1 base, leaving 18 bases between them. In germline, CDR1 is SGHKS, CDR2 YYEKEE (reference sequence). Together with reference TRBV5-5 and TRBJ2-5, the CDR3 gives the full variable domain: DAGVTQSPTHLIKTRGQQVTLRCSPISGHKSVSWYQQVLGQGPQFIFQYYEKEERGRGNFPDRFSARQFPNYSSELNVNALLLGDSALYLCASSFVRDPLQETQYFGPGTRLLVL.